At least ten counts were recorded for the clone carrying this TCR beta chain. Antigen unknown. The source of the sample is a study of response to subunit inactivated influenza vaccine. TCRdb re-derived calls from the RT-PCR reads in MiXCR, one entry per CDR3 protein. The sample lists about 240,000 distinct CDR3 sequences, 12% occurring once. Broader study findings: Researchers suggested that each seasonal influenza vaccination recruits few new T cells.

Germline V CDR1 and CDR2: MNHEY, SMNVEV (reference sequence). This CDR3 contains 14 residues. V was shortened by 3 bases and J by 7 bases, with 13 bases between the two germline ends. The starting material was non-naive T cells sorted from PBMCs, obtained 14 days before vaccination. This sequence joins TRBV27 and TRBJ2-1, with D perhaps TRBD1 (5 bases). The TCR sequence derives from a man in his fifties or sixties who received an inactivated influenza vaccine. As DNA, the CDR3 is TGTGCCAGCAGTTTGTGGCAGGGTCGTAATGAGCAGTTCTTC. Amino acid sequence: CASSLWQGRNEQFF.